Given below is one TCR beta chain in context. Its antigen is unknown. These data belong to a study of cytomegalovirus exposure and HLA in healthy donors. As for the study in general: As an earlier analysis found, around 190 million T cells yielded about 120 million unique TCR beta sequences.

The study's findings and limits: The authors later found most CMV-associated TCR beta chains appeared HLA-restricted.

13 Jbeta primers and 60 Vbeta primers were used for the PCR. Clones were sequenced by immunoSEQ multiplex PCR, and TCRdb holds only the in-frame ones, with some missing. The sample lists 200,000 to 250,000 clones, 77% occurring once. Donors consisted of healthy bone marrow donors. The source is a woman aged 60-70 years in good health and CMV-seropositive. The sequenced sample was PBMCs.

CDR3 protein: CASSQKRGGRTDTQYF. CDR3 in DNA: TGTGCCAGCAGCCAAAAACGAGGTGGCAGAACAGATACGCAGTATTTT. The chain carries TRBV6-6 and TRBJ2-3; D unresolved. Germline CDR1 MNHNY, CDR2 SVGAGI (reference sequence). The CDR3 runs 16 residues. The V gene lost 6 bases and the J gene lost 3 bases, with 19 bases spanning the gap.